These T cell receptor beta chains were read from a single sample in a study of cytomegalovirus exposure and HLA in healthy donors. Sequenced by immunoSEQ multiplex PCR; TCRdb stores in-frame clones only, minus some. The table has 95,000 to 110,000 clones, around 80% seen once. Sequences were obtained from PBMCs. The receptors shown here come from a woman aged 40 to 50 in good health and CMV-seronegative. Both conserved end residues are part of each CDR3. The D gene is left open where the match is weak. Size is omitted from some rows. Given values are once, few, many or a class for expanded clones.

abundance,v_gene,d_gene,j_gene,CDR3aa,CDR3nt
few,TRBV2,NA,TRBJ2-5,CASTRDNQETQYF,TGTGCCAGCACCCGGGACAATCAAGAGACCCAGTACTTC
NA,TRBV19,NA,TRBJ2-2,CASSWASPAGELFF,TGTGCCAGTTCATGGGCCTCCCCAGCCGGGGAGCTGTTTTTT
NA,TRBV28,TRBD1,TRBJ2-5,CASTTPQGAVETQYF,TGTGCCAGCACCACCCCACAGGGGGCCGTGGAGACCCAGTACTTC
NA,TRBV6-5,TRBD1,TRBJ1-2,CASSYSGQGNGYTF,TGTGCCAGCAGTTACTCGGGACAGGGTAATGGCTACACCTTC
NA,TRBV13,TRBD1,TRBJ2-4,CASSTNRGAKNIQYF,TGTGCCAGCAGCACGAACAGGGGAGCCAAAAACATTCAGTACTTC
NA,TRBV6-6,TRBD1,TRBJ1-5,CASSYSKGASNQPQHF,TGTGCCAGCAGTTACTCGAAGGGGGCGAGCAATCAGCCCCAGCATTTT
NA,TRBV18,NA,TRBJ1-1,CASSPGGNEAFF,TGTGCCAGCTCGCCTGGGGGGAATGAAGCTTTCTTT
once,TRBV18,NA,TRBJ1-1,CASSSARLSMNTEAFF,TGTGCCAGCTCATCAGCCAGGCTGTCCATGAACACTGAAGCTTTCTTT
NA,TRBV28,NA,TRBJ2-7,CASSGRQGPTLPYEQYF,TGTGCCAGCAGTGGCAGGCAGGGGCCCACTCTTCCCTACGAGCAGTACTTC
NA,TRBV4-3,NA,TRBJ1-2,CASSQEALGDSYTF,TGCGCCAGCAGCCAAGAAGCCCTCGGGGATAGCTACACCTTC
NA,TRBV7-3,TRBD1,TRBJ1-2,CASSRTGQERGYTF,TGTGCCAGCAGCCGGACAGGACAGGAGAGGGGCTACACCTTC
NA,TRBV6-1,TRBD1,TRBJ2-3,CASSEGAGGFLSTDTQYF,TGTGCCAGCAGTGAGGGGGCAGGGGGTTTCCTTAGCACAGATACGCAGTATTTT
few,TRBV5-6,NA,TRBJ1-1,CASNRGGRSTMNTEAFF,TGTGCCAGCAACCGCGGGGGGCGATCGACCATGAACACTGAAGCTTTCTTT
NA,TRBV6-5,NA,TRBJ1-3,CASSSQGNTIYF,TGTGCCAGCAGTTCCCAGGGAAACACCATATATTTT
once,TRBV28,NA,TRBJ1-2,CASSPTDPYYGYTF,TGTGCCAGCAGTCCGACAGACCCGTACTATGGCTACACCTTC
few,TRBV4-3,NA,TRBJ2-3,CASSQGTRVATDTQYF,TGCGCCAGCAGCCAGGGCACTCGCGTGGCGACAGATACGCAGTATTTT
once,TRBV6-1,NA,TRBJ2-1,CASSEQVRFSYEQFF,TGTGCCAGCAGTGAACAAGTCAGGTTCAGCTATGAGCAGTTCTTC
NA,TRBV28,TRBD2,TRBJ2-7,CASSSHGGGYSYEQYF,TGTGCCAGCAGTTCCCATGGGGGAGGGTATAGCTACGAGCAGTACTTC
NA,TRBV7-3,NA,TRBJ1-3,CASSLSQAGSGNTIYF,TGTGCCAGCAGCTTAAGCCAGGCCGGCTCTGGAAACACCATATATTTT
NA,TRBV4-3,TRBD1,TRBJ1-2,CASSQGTGRYGYTF,TGCGCCAGCAGCCAAGGGACAGGCCGCTATGGCTACACCTTC
NA,TRBV7-9,TRBD1,TRBJ2-7,CSSSTRDRATYEQYF,TGTTCCAGCAGTACCCGGGACAGGGCTACCTACGAGCAGTACTTC
NA,TRBV4-3,TRBD2,TRBJ2-7,CASSPGGPRSYEQYF,TGCGCCAGCAGCCCGGGGGGACCGCGATCCTACGAGCAGTACTTC
NA,TRBV7-3,TRBD2,TRBJ2-3,CASSSGGGLARFDTQYF,TGTGCCAGCAGCAGCGGAGGGGGACTAGCGCGTTTTGATACGCAGTATTTT
NA,TRBV9,NA,TRBJ1-3,CASSVEGWGVGSGNTIYF,TGTGCCAGCAGCGTAGAGGGATGGGGGGTAGGCTCTGGAAACACCATATATTTT
NA,TRBV7-3,NA,TRBJ2-1,CASSPSPDSNNEQFF,TGTGCCAGCAGCCCCTCTCCGGACTCCAACAATGAGCAGTTCTTC
NA,TRBV7-8,NA,TRBJ1-1,CASSPEGGHTEAFF,TGTGCCAGCAGCCCTGAGGGAGGGCACACTGAAGCTTTCTTT
NA,TRBV6-6,TRBD1,TRBJ2-3,CASSAGQGTDTQYF,TGTGCCAGCAGTGCAGGACAGGGGACAGATACGCAGTATTTT
once,TRBV27,NA,TRBJ1-4,CASSLQVSTNEKLFF,TGTGCCAGCAGTTTACAGGTTTCGACTAATGAAAAACTGTTTTTT
NA,TRBV4-3,TRBD2,TRBJ2-1,CASSPGLGLAGGPFSANEQFF,TGCGCCAGCAGCCCTGGTTTGGGACTAGCGGGAGGGCCTTTCTCGGCCAATGAGCAGTTCTTC
NA,TRBV28,NA,TRBJ1-2,CASSLNWSGYTF,TGTGCCAGCAGTTTAAATTGGAGTGGCTACACCTTC
once,TRBV7-2,NA,TRBJ1-1,CASSPRSGNTEAFF,TGTGCCAGCAGCCCCCGGTCCGGTAACACTGAAGCTTTCTTT
few,TRBV7-3,NA,TRBJ2-3,CASSLLTRTDTQYF,TGTGCCAGCAGCTTACTCACTCGAACAGATACGCAGTATTTT
NA,TRBV19,TRBD1,TRBJ1-2,CASRTGQGYYGYTF,TGTGCCAGTAGAACTGGACAGGGTTACTATGGCTACACCTTC
NA,TRBV5-6,TRBD1,TRBJ2-7,CASSWGQGESSYEQYF,TGTGCCAGCAGCTGGGGACAGGGCGAGAGCTCCTACGAGCAGTACTTC
NA,TRBV7-2,NA,TRBJ2-7,CASSLGRRNSYFYEQYF,TGTGCCAGCAGCTTGGGGAGGAGAAACTCATACTTTTACGAGCAGTACTTC
NA,TRBV7-9,TRBD2,TRBJ2-1,CSLRAGGKNEQFF,TGTTCCTTGAGGGCGGGAGGAAAGAATGAGCAGTTCTTC
NA,TRBV18,TRBD2,TRBJ2-7,CASSPHSGRVHEQYF,TGTGCCAGCTCACCACACAGCGGGAGGGTCCACGAGCAGTACTTC
NA,TRBV28,TRBD2,TRBJ2-7,CATSSGYEQYF,TGTGCCACGTCTAGCGGCTACGAGCAGTACTTC
NA,TRBV4-1,NA,TRBJ2-7,CASSQANVQGYEQYF,TGCGCCAGCAGCCAAGCAAACGTACAGGGCTACGAGCAGTACTTC
NA,TRBV7-2,TRBD1,TRBJ1-3,CASSLGAGTDGNTIYF,TGTGCCAGCAGCTTAGGTGCCGGGACAGATGGAAACACCATATATTTT
NA,TRBV5-4,TRBD1,TRBJ1-4,CASSRSTGVDEKLFF,TGTGCCAGCAGCCGATCCACAGGGGTAGATGAAAAACTGTTTTTT
NA,TRBV29-1,NA,TRBJ2-3,CSVEGRNTDTQYF,TGCAGCGTTGAGGGGCGGAACACAGATACGCAGTATTTT
NA,TRBV18,NA,TRBJ1-4,CASQETGIGEKLFF,TGTGCCAGCCAAGAAACAGGGATAGGAGAAAAACTGTTTTTT
NA,TRBV29-1,TRBD1,TRBJ2-2,CSAQGADGELFF,TGCAGCGCACAGGGGGCTGACGGGGAGCTGTTTTTT
NA,TRBV10-3,TRBD1,TRBJ1-1,CAARQGATEAFF,TGTGCCGCTCGGCAGGGGGCTACTGAAGCTTTCTTT
NA,TRBV25-1,TRBD1,TRBJ1-4,CASSVDRGRTNEKLFF,TGTGCCAGCAGTGTCGACAGGGGTAGAACTAATGAAAAACTGTTTTTT
NA,TRBV27,NA,TRBJ2-2,CASAERVIGELFF,TGTGCCAGCGCCGAACGGGTGATCGGGGAGCTGTTTTTT
once,TRBV5-8,NA,TRBJ1-5,CASSGSGQFSNQPQHF,TGTGCCAGCAGCGGCTCGGGACAATTTAGCAATCAGCCCCAGCATTTT
NA,TRBV6-6,TRBD2,TRBJ2-5,CASRRGVAGERETQYF,TGTGCCAGCAGGCGGGGCGTAGCGGGAGAGAGGGAGACCCAGTACTTC
NA,TRBV10-1,TRBD1,TRBJ2-6,CAMTKDRVSRGANVLTF,TGCGCCATGACGAAGGACAGGGTATCGAGAGGGGCCAACGTCCTGACTTTC
NA,TRBV6-1,TRBD1,TRBJ1-4,CASSEGYSDRVGEKLFF,TGTGCCAGCAGTGAAGGATATTCGGACAGGGTCGGCGAAAAACTGTTTTTT
NA,TRBV9,TRBD1,TRBJ1-4,CASSPSGGEKLFF,TGTGCCAGCAGCCCTTCAGGGGGTGAAAAACTGTTTTTT